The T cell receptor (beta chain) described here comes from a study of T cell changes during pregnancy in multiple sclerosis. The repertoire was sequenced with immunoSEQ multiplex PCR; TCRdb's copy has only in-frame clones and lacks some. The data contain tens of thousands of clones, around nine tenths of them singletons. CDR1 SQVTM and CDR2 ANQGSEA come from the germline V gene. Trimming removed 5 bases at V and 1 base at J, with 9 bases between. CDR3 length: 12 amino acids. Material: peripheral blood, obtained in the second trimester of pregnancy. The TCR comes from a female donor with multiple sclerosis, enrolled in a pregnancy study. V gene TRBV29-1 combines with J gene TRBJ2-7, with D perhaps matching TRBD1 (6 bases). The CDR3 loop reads CSVWGPSYEQYF. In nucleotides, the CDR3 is TGCAGCGTTTGGGGGCCTTCCTACGAGCAGTACTTC.